This record concerns one T cell receptor beta chain sequence. Its target is unknown. Per the germline V gene, CDR1 is SGHTA and CDR2 is FQGTGA. Trimming stripped 4 bases from V and 13 bases from J, with 20 bases between. The CDR3 totals 13 residues. The source of the sample is a study of siplizumab effects on memory and regulatory T cells. TCR templates numbering around 9.6 x 10^4 were assayed per sample. The data were produced by immunoSEQ multiplex PCR, yet TCRdb's version contains in-frame clones alone and is incomplete. The sample contains some 100,000 clones, approximately 92% of which appear only once. Study results and caveats: Mappable CD4+ clones that were alloreactive averaged 68.8% Treg-derived with siplizumab versus approximately 27% in controls. Some alloreactive sequences were traceable to unstimulated CD4+ memory cells, and siplizumab significantly reduced them. Suppression by proliferating Tregs derived from siplizumab cultures was not verified.

The chain is built from TRBV7-3 and TRBJ2-7; tentative D call: TRBD1 (8 bases). The sequence was obtained from a human donor in good health. Some clones in this sample may be carry-over from other donors' samples. The sample taken for sequencing was CD4+ T cells sorted from blood. The CDR3 DNA reads as TGTGCCAGCAGCTCCCGGACAGGGAGGGTCCGATACTTC. This translates into CASSSRTGRVRYF.